These 3 T cell receptor beta chains were sequenced from one sample in a study of cytomegalovirus exposure and HLA in healthy donors (dated by TCRdb to 2017 to 2019). The library was generated by the immunoSEQ multiplex PCR assay. For the multiplex PCR, a mixture combining 60 forward primers for TCR Vbeta segments and 13 reverse primers for TCR Jbeta segments was used. Sourced from immuneACCESS, this table was stored by TCRdb with only in-frame sequences that have V and J called. A share of the clones is absent; for the studies checked, an unresolved V gene accounts for under half, and the remainder has no known explanation. This sample comprises over 95,000 clones, around 80% of them detected only once. In total, the top ten clones hold approximately 2.5% of the sample. Sequenced input: PBMCs. The receptors shown here come from a female donor in good health and CMV-seronegative.

The V call is TRBV4-2, the J call TRBJ2-3; 9 positions match TRBD2. This CDR3 has 17 residues. Trimming removed 3 bases from V and 1 base from J; junction bases left unmatched: 8. Looked up from germline, CDR1 is LGHNA and CDR2 is YNFKEQ. CDR3 bases: TGTGCCAGCAGCCAGCCCCAGTCTAGCGGGGGCACAGATACGCAGTATTTT. Translating it yields CASSQPQSSGGTDTQYF.

The chain is built from TRBV7-2 and TRBJ2-1; D ambiguous. Trimming stripped 5 bases from V and 5 bases from J, with 16 bases between. Germline V gene lookup returns CDR1 SGHTA and CDR2 FQGNSA. There are 15 residues in the CDR3. DNA for the CDR3: TGTGCCAGCAGCCCCGCTTTTTGGTCAGACAATGAGCAGTTCTTC. It translates to CASSPAFWSDNEQFF.

This clone is a singleton in its sample. The chain combines TRBV7-9 with TRBJ1-4; a weak D match, TRBD1 (6 bases). The germline CDR1 and CDR2 sequences are SEHNR and FQNEAQ (reference sequence). V was trimmed by 4 bases and J by 7 bases, leaving 19 bases between them. CDR3 size: 16 residues. CDR3 protein: CASSSAVQGIGEKLFF. The CDR3 nucleotides are TGTGCCAGCAGCTCAGCTGTTCAGGGGATTGGTGAAAAACTGTTTTTT. Drawing the rest from reference TRBV7-9 and TRBJ1-4, the complete variable domain is DTGVSQNPRHKITKRGQNVTFRCDPISEHNRLYWYRQTLGQGPEFLTYFQNEAQLEKSRLLSDRFSAERPKGSFSTLEIQRTEQGDSAMYLCASSSAVQGIGEKLFFGSGTQLSVL.